This entry lists 30 T cell receptor beta chains sequenced from one sample in a study of response to subunit inactivated influenza vaccine. From the RT-PCR reads, TCRdb called clonotypes with MiXCR, one entry per CDR3 protein. The sample has about 520,000 distinct CDR3 sequences; approximately 7.8% are singletons. The sequenced sample was PBMCs from blood, obtained roughly 24 months after vaccination. These receptor sequences come from a man between 45 and 75 years old who received an inactivated influenza vaccine.

This clonotype was found many times. The rearrangement links TRBV10-3 to TRBJ2-2, with TRBD2 matching over 8 bases. The germline CDR1 and CDR2 sequences are ENHRY and SYGVKD. V was pared by 6 bases and J by 7 bases, with 7 bases of the junction left unmatched. The CDR3 has 14 residues. CDR3 sequence: CAIRGSGGDGELFF. In DNA, the CDR3 is TGTGCCATCAGGGGGAGCGGGGGAGACGGGGAGCTGTTTTTT.

This clonotype has only a few counts. This chain connects TRBV15 to TRBJ1-2, with D hard to call. This CDR3 is built from 12 residues. Germline V gene sequence: CDR1 LNHNV, CDR2 YYDKDF (reference sequence). V dropped 0 bases and J dropped 14 bases, with 13 bases sitting between them. This chain's CDR3 is CATSRDRQGRTF. The DNA of the CDR3 is TGTGCCACCAGCAGAGATCGCCAAGGCAGAACCTTC.

In its sample, this clonotype was seen many times. V usage is TRBV5-1 and J usage is TRBJ2-3; D is undetermined. Trimming stripped 3 bases from V and 5 bases from J, with 13 bases between. The CDR3 covers 14 residues. Germline CDR1 SGHRS, CDR2 YFSETQ. CDR3 protein: CASSSSAARDTQYF. CDR3 sequence (DNA): TGCGCCAGCAGCTCATCGGCGGCGAGAGATACGCAGTATTTT.

The rearrangement uses TRBV10-2 and TRBJ2-7; 8 bases fit TRBD1. V lost 5 bases to trimming and J lost 0 bases; unmatched junction nucleotides: 9. CDR1 is WSHSY and CDR2 is SAAADI in the germline V gene. The CDR3 is made up of 16 amino acids. CDR3 sequence: CASSRAGQGLSYEQYF. The CDR3, as DNA: TGCGCCAGCAGTCGCGCAGGACAGGGACTCTCCTACGAGCAGTACTTC.

The chain uses TRBV28 and TRBJ2-7; either TRBD1 or TRBD2 may fit D (5 bases each). V gave up 9 bases and J gave up 5 bases, with 5 bases separating them. This CDR3 has 9 amino acids. Germline CDR1 reads MDHEN; CDR2 reads SYDVKM. The CDR3 DNA follows: TGTGCCAGGGGGGACGAGCAGTACTTC. It yields the protein CARGDEQYF.

The chain links TRBV7-9 to TRBJ2-7; possible D gene TRBD1, 5 bases. Germline V gene data show CDR1 as SEHNR and CDR2 as FQNEAQ (reference sequence). The CDR3 totals 13 residues. The V end lost 5 bases, the J end lost 3 bases, and 11 bases lay between the germline ends. CDR3 nucleotide sequence: TGTGCCAGCAGCCCCAGGGTCCTCTACGAGCAGTACTTC. This sequence encodes CASSPRVLYEQYF.

In its sample, this clonotype was seen many times. V is TRBV18 and J is TRBJ1-4, with D possibly matching TRBD1 (5 bases). There are 14 residues in the CDR3. Trimming shortened V by 1 base and J by 8 bases, and 11 bases separated the two germline ends. CDR1 is KGHSH, CDR2 LQKENI, per germline. CDR3 DNA: TGTGCCAGCTCACCACAAGTAAAGGGGGAAAAACTGTTTTTT. Amino acids: CASSPQVKGEKLFF.

The chain is built from TRBV15 and TRBJ2-2; D ambiguous. The V gene lost 3 bases and the J gene lost 6 bases, with 14 bases spanning the gap. This CDR3 has 15 amino acids. Germline assignment: CDR1 LNHNV and CDR2 YYDKDF (reference sequence). CDR3 bases: TGTGCCACCAGCAGCCGGGTTGGGCTTCCCGGGGAGCTGTTTTTT. It specifies CATSSRVGLPGELFF.

This clonotype was counted between two and nine times. CDR3 coding DNA: TGCAGTGCTAGCGAGGCGCGGGGGGTTACAGATACGCAGTATTTT. Amino acid sequence: CSASEARGVTDTQYF. The gene calls are TRBV20-1 and TRBJ2-3; 8 nucleotides line up with TRBD2. V gave up 3 bases and J gave up 3 bases; unmatched junction bases: 8. The germline V gene encodes CDR1 DFQATT and CDR2 SNEGSKA (reference sequence). CDR3 size: 15 residues.

This chain links TRBV5-1 with TRBJ2-3; 7 nucleotides match TRBD2. CDR1 SGHRS and CDR2 YFSETQ come from the germline V gene. With 4 bases clipped from V and 1 base from J, the junction kept 9 bases outside the gene matches. The CDR3 has 16 residues. CDR3 in amino acids: CASSGGTIERTDTQYF. The CDR3 nucleotides are TGCGCCAGCAGCGGCGGGACTATCGAACGCACAGATACGCAGTATTTT.

The chain recombines TRBV20-1 with TRBJ2-5, with TRBD1 matching 10 bases. This CDR3 comprises 17 residues. V was clipped by 0 bases and J by 1 base; unmatched bases: 8. Germline CDR1 is DFQATT and CDR2 is SNEGSKA (reference sequence). The CDR3 loop reads CSARDFRTGGLQETQYF. The CDR3 nucleotides read TGCAGTGCTAGAGATTTTAGGACAGGGGGTCTCCAAGAGACCCAGTACTTC.

This clonotype was recorded at least ten times. The chain employs TRBV7-3 and TRBJ2-2; D is undetermined. Germline values: CDR1 SGHTA, CDR2 FQGTGA. CDR3 length equals 13 residues. With 2 bases removed from V and 4 bases from J, the gap between germline ends came to 5 bases. The CDR3 bases are TGTGCCAGCAGCTTATTAGTCACCGGGGAGCTGTTTTTT. Residues: CASSLLVTGELFF. The variable domain in full, completed from reference TRBV7-3 and TRBJ2-2, reads GAGVSQTPSNKVTEKGKYVELRCDPISGHTALYWYRQSLGQGPEFLIYFQGTGAADDSGLPNDRFFAVRPEGSVSTLKIQRTERGDSAVYLCASSLLVTGELFFGEGSRLTVL.

This chain uses TRBV5-1 with TRBJ1-1; D is possibly TRBD1 (5 bases). CDR3 length: 13 residues. V shed 7 bases and J shed 1 base, with 11 bases lying between them. Germline assignment: CDR1 SGHRS and CDR2 YFSETQ. The CDR3 spells CASGGQANTEAFF. The CDR3 DNA reads as TGCGCCAGCGGGGGTCAGGCGAACACTGAAGCTTTCTTT.

The chain couples TRBV5-1 to TRBJ2-1, with D unresolved. The CDR3 totals 15 residues. The V gene lost 1 base and the J gene lost 1 base, with 9 bases spanning the gap. Germline CDR1 is SGHRS and CDR2 is YFSETQ. The CDR3 is CASSLYHGSYNEQFF. The CDR3 nucleotides read TGCGCCAGCAGCTTGTATCACGGATCCTACAATGAGCAGTTCTTC. Full variable domain (missing parts from reference TRBV5-1 and TRBJ2-1): KAGVTQTPRYLIKTRGQQVTLSCSPISGHRSVSWYQQTPGQGLQFLFEYFSETQRNKGNFPGRFSGRQFSNSRSEMNVSTLELGDSALYLCASSLYHGSYNEQFFGPGTRLTVL.

This clonotype has ten or more counts. The chain recombines TRBV20-1 with TRBJ1-6; unclear D gene. The V end lost 2 bases, the J end lost 9 bases, and 11 bases lay between the germline ends. CDR1 and CDR2 from the germline V gene are DFQATT and SNEGSKA (reference sequence). The CDR3 runs 13 residues. CDR3 DNA sequence: TGCAGTGCTAGATTACAAGCCTTTTCACCCCTCCACTTT. This encodes CSARLQAFSPLHF.

The chain uses TRBV20-1 and TRBJ1-4; TRBD1 matches at 8 bases. The CDR3 sequence is 14 residues long. Unmatched junction bases numbered 10, after V lost 6 bases and J lost 7 bases. Germline CDR1 is DFQATT and CDR2 is SNEGSKA (reference sequence). CDR3 sequence (DNA): TGCAGTGCATATGACAGGGGCCTGAGTGAAAAACTGTTTTTT. Encoded protein: CSAYDRGLSEKLFF.

This clonotype has a handful of counts. The J gene is TRBJ2-3, the V gene TRBV6-5; D is perhaps TRBD2 (5 bases). Trimming cost V 0 bases and J 1 base, with 8 bases left between them. Germline assignment: CDR1 MNHEY and CDR2 SVGAGI. The CDR3 runs to 15 residues. The CDR3 nucleotides are TGTGCCAGCAGTTACTCTGGGAGTCGCACAGATACGCAGTATTTT. Protein: CASSYSGSRTDTQYF.

The table lists this clonotype with many counts. The V and J genes are TRBV29-1 and TRBJ2-1; possibly TRBD2 for D (6 bases). This CDR3 contains 13 residues. V lost 4 bases, J lost 6 bases, and 13 bases lay in between. The V gene's germline CDR1 is SQVTM and CDR2 ANQGSEA. CDR3 residues: CSVVWLATNEQFF. The CDR3 region has the DNA TGCAGCGTTGTCTGGCTAGCGACCAATGAGCAGTTCTTC.

This clonotype was seen ten or more times. J is TRBJ2-3 and V is TRBV5-4, with a tentative D call TRBD1 (5 bases). The CDR3 sequence is 14 residues long. V lost 4 bases, J lost 4 bases, and 13 bases lay in between. Germline V gene sequence: CDR1 SGHNT, CDR2 YYREEE (reference sequence). CDR3 in amino acids: CASSRTRDPDTQYF. CDR3 DNA sequence: TGTGCCAGCAGCAGGACCAGGGATCCAGATACGCAGTATTTT.

The V and J genes are TRBV12-3 or TRBV12-4 and TRBJ2-7; D not resolved. With 3 bases removed from V and 0 bases from J, the gap between germline ends came to 9 bases. This CDR3 contains 14 residues. The CDR3 DNA sequence: TGTGCCAGCAGTTTGGCGCCAGTCTCCTACGAGCAGTACTTC. This codes for CASSLAPVSYEQYF.

This clonotype was picked up many times. This chain links TRBV29-1 with TRBJ1-2; possible D gene TRBD1, 5 bases. CDR1 is SQVTM, CDR2 ANQGSEA, per germline. The CDR3 loop spans 11 amino acids. Trimming removed 3 bases from V and 8 bases from J, with 10 bases in between. The DNA for the CDR3 is TGCAGCGTTGACAGGGAGGGCGGCTACACCTTC. As protein: CSVDREGGYTF.

V is TRBV5-1 and J is TRBJ2-3; 12 nucleotides agree with TRBD2. This CDR3 region has 19 residues. The trim removed 1 base at V and 4 bases at J, leaving 13 bases unmatched. The germline V gene encodes CDR1 SGHRS and CDR2 YFSETQ. CDR3 nucleotides: TGCGCCAGCAGCTTGAATCCGACTAGCGGGAGACAAATTGCAGATACGCAGTATTTT. Translated, it gives CASSLNPTSGRQIADTQYF.

Only a few counts were recorded for this clonotype. The rearrangement links TRBV20-1 to TRBJ2-7; 13 positions match TRBD2. Germline trimming cut 4 bases from V and 4 bases from J; bases unmatched to any gene: 4. This CDR3 comprises 14 residues. Per the germline V gene, CDR1 is DFQATT and CDR2 is SNEGSKA (reference sequence). CDR3 protein: CSATQTSGRYEQYF. For the CDR3, the DNA is TGCAGTGCTACCCAGACTAGCGGGAGGTACGAGCAGTACTTC.

The chain has TRBV28 and TRBJ2-7; D is unresolved. The germline CDR1 and CDR2 sequences are MDHEN and SYDVKM. The CDR3 has 14 residues. Trimming stripped 3 bases from V and 5 bases from J, with 14 bases between. The CDR3 DNA is TGTGCCAGCAGTTTCGACAACCGCTTCAACGAGCAGTACTTC. Its protein is CASSFDNRFNEQYF.

The chain joins TRBV5-1 to TRBJ2-1, with 8 positions matching TRBD2. J lost 7 bases, V lost 5 bases, and 5 bases had no gene match. This CDR3 contains 13 residues. Germline V CDR1 and CDR2: SGHRS, YFSETQ. DNA of the CDR3: TGCGCCAGCAGTATCGGGGGGGTGAATGAGCAGTTCTTC. Protein sequence: CASSIGGVNEQFF.

This clonotype was detected many times. The chain couples TRBV10-3 to TRBJ2-1; no clear D gene. The CDR3 is 16 amino acids. V shed 8 bases and J shed 0 bases, with 17 bases lying between them. The germline CDR1 and CDR2 sequences are ENHRY and SYGVKD. The CDR3: CAIQTSQASSYNEQFF. CDR3 DNA: TGTGCCATCCAAACCTCGCAGGCTAGCTCCTACAATGAGCAGTTCTTC.

Many counts were recorded for this clonotype. The J gene is TRBJ2-5, the V gene TRBV7-8; D unclear. Trimming took off 4 bases at V and 5 bases at J, with 5 bases between the two ends. CDR3 length equals 11 residues. Germline CDR1 and CDR2: SGHVS and FQNEAQ. The CDR3 DNA reads as TGTGCCAGCAGCTCGACGGAGACCCAGTACTTC. Residues: CASSSTETQYF.

This clonotype was counted between two and nine times. V and J are TRBV5-4 and TRBJ2-7; weak D call: TRBD1 (7 bases). Germline loops: CDR1 SGHNT, CDR2 YYREEE (reference sequence). V shed 1 base and J shed 6 bases, with 14 bases lying between them. This CDR3 has 14 amino acids. CDR3 DNA: TGTGCCAGCAGCTTGCGGGGGCAGGGGGGCGAGCAGTACTTC. Translating gives CASSLRGQGGEQYF. Full variable domain (rest looked up from reference TRBV5-4 and TRBJ2-7): ETGVTQSPTHLIKTRGQQVTLRCSSQSGHNTVSWYQQALGQGPQFIFQYYREEENGRGNFPPRFSGLQFPNYSSELNVNALELDDSALYLCASSLRGQGGEQYFGPGTRLTVT.

Ten or more counts support this clonotype. CDR3 DNA: TGTGCCAGCAGCCCCGGGAGCTCGTACACAGATACGCAGTATTTT. Encoded protein: CASSPGSSYTDTQYF. The rearrangement joins TRBV7-2 to TRBJ2-3, with D possibly TRBD2 on 6 matching bases. There are 15 residues in the CDR3. Germline CDR1 is SGHTA and CDR2 is FQGNSA. V was shortened by 5 bases and J by 2 bases, with 14 bases between the two germline ends.

This clonotype was seen repeatedly, ten times or more. The chain uses TRBV3-1 and TRBJ2-7; D ambiguous. The CDR3 has 13 residues. Germline V lookup: CDR1 LGHDT, CDR2 YNNKEL (reference sequence). The V and J ends lost 5 bases and 5 bases respectively, with 13 bases between them. Written as DNA, the CDR3 is TGTGCCAGCAGCTTCAAGGACCGGGACGAGCAGTACTTC. Translated: CASSFKDRDEQYF.